Sequencing of this TCR beta chain was carried out in a study of vaccination effects on CD4 cells after COVID-19. Assay: immunoSEQ multiplex PCR; the TCRdb copy retains only in-frame clones and omits some. Of over 50,000 clones in the sample, roughly 80% were seen once. Under the ViraFEST assay, PBMC were stimulated with viral peptide pools so that antigen-specific CD4+ T cells expanded. Sequencing was performed afterwards. Following culture for approximately 11 days, CD4+ T cells were isolated. They grew some 2 million PBMC in each well, adding 8.5 to 10 IU/ml IL-2 and around 10 ug/ml peptides. Germline V gene data show CDR1 as LGHNA and CDR2 as YSLEER. V lost 5 bases to trimming and J lost 9 bases, with 19 bases between them. The CDR3 runs 14 residues. Concerning this clone itself: Its specificity is unknown.

The input for sequencing was CD4+ T cells from PBMCs cultured with HCoV-229E spike peptides, taken before COVID-19 vaccination. The origin of this receptor is a human donor who received a COVID-19 vaccine. The chain joins TRBV4-3 to TRBJ2-5; the D call may be TRBD1 or TRBD2 (5 bases each). CDR3 region: CASSGRTSLGAQYF. Written as DNA, the CDR3 is TGCGCCAGCAGCGGACGGACCTCATTGGGGGCCCAGTACTTC.